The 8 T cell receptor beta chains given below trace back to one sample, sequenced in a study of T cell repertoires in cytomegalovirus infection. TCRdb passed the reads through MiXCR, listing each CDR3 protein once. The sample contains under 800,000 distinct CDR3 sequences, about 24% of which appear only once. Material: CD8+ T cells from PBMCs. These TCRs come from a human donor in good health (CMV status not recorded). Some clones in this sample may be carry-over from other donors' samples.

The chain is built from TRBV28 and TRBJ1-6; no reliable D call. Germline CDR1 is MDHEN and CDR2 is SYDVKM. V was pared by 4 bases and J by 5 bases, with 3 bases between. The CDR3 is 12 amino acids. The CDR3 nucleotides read TGTGCCAGCAGTTGGGATAATTCACCCCTCCACTTT. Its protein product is CASSWDNSPLHF.

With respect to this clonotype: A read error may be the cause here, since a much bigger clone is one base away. The DNA for the CDR3 is TGTGCCAGCAGTACGGTGTTCGGGGACGGCTGTGGCTACACCTTC. Protein: CASSTVFGDGCGYTF. J is TRBJ1-2 and V is TRBV6-2 or TRBV6-3; D might be TRBD1 (5 bases). Looked up from germline, CDR1 is MNHEY and CDR2 is SVGEGT. V lost 5 bases and J 7 bases, leaving 20 bases between the germline ends. CDR3 size: 15 residues.

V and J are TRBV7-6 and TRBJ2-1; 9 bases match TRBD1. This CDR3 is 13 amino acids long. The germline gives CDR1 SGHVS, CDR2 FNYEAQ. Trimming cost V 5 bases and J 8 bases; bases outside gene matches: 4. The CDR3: CASSEGQGYEQFF. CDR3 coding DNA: TGTGCCAGCAGCGAGGGACAGGGCTATGAGCAGTTCTTC.

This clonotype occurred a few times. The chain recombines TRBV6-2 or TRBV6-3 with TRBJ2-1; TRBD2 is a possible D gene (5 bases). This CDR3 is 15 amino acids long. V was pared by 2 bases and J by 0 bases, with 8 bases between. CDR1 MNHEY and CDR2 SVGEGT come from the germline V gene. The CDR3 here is CASSYDRDSYNEQFF. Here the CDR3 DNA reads TGTGCCAGCAGTTACGACCGGGACTCCTACAATGAGCAGTTCTTC.

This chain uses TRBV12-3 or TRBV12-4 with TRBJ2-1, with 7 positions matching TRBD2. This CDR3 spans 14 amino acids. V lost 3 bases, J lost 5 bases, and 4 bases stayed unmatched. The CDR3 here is CASSLTSSDNEQFF. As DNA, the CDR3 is TGTGCCAGCAGTTTGACTAGCTCGGACAATGAGCAGTTCTTC.

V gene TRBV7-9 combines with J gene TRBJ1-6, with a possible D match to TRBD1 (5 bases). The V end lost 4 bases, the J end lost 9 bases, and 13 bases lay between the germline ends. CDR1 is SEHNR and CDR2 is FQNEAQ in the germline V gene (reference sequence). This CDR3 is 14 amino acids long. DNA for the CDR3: TGTGCCAGCAGCTATGACAGTGGCCTTTCACCCCTCCACTTT. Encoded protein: CASSYDSGLSPLHF. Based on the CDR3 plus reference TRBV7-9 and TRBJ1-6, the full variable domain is DTGVSQNPRHKITKRGQNVTFRCDPISEHNRLYWYRQTLGQGPEFLTYFQNEAQLEKSRLLSDRFSAERPKGSFSTLEIQRTEQGDSAMYLCASSYDSGLSPLHFGNGTRLTVT.

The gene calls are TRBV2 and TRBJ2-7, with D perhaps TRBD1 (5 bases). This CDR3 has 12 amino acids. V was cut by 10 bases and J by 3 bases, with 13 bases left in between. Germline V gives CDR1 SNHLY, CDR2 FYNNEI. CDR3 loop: CANKDTYYEQYF. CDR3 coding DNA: TGTGCCAACAAGGACACCTACTACGAGCAGTACTTC.

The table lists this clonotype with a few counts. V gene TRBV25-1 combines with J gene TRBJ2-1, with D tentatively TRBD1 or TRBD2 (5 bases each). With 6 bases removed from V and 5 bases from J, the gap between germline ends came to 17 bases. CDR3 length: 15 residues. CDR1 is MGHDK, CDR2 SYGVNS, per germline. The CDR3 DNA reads TGTGCCAGCAGGCGCCGGGACCCTCTCGACAATGAGCAGTTCTTC. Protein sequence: CASRRRDPLDNEQFF.